The rows below give T cell receptor beta chains drawn from one sample of a study of shared clonotypes between healthy human individuals. TCRdb's table, derived via immunoSEQ multiplex PCR, lists solely in-frame clones and lacks some. The sample lists 2 million to 2.5 million clones; around 95% were seen once. Sample: naive CD4+ T cells sorted from blood. These receptors all come from a man in his late teens or twenties in good health. CDR3s include the opening cysteine and the closing phenylalanine or tryptophan. A D gene is named only where the DNA matches it firmly. Part of the rows lack a size; the others show once, few, many or a class for expanded clones.

v_gene: TRBV28; d_gene: TRBD1; j_gene: TRBJ1-2; abundance: NA; CDR3nt: TGTGCCAGCAGAGGGACAGGGGGAGGAGGGAGAGGCTACACCTTC; CDR3aa: CASRGTGGGGRGYTF
v_gene: TRBV6-6; d_gene: TRBD2; j_gene: TRBJ2-4; abundance: NA; CDR3nt: TGTGCCAGCAGTTCGGGAGCGGGGGTTAAGGTTCAGTACTTC; CDR3aa: CASSSGAGVKVQYF
v_gene: TRBV5-8; d_gene: TRBD1; j_gene: TRBJ2-7; abundance: NA; CDR3nt: TGTGCCAGCAGCTTGACGCGACAGGGGGCCTACGAGCAGTACTTC; CDR3aa: CASSLTRQGAYEQYF
v_gene: TRBV5-4; d_gene: NA; j_gene: TRBJ2-5; abundance: NA; CDR3nt: TGTGCCAGCAGCCGGACGGAGCAAGAGACCCAGTACTTC; CDR3aa: CASSRTEQETQYF
v_gene: TRBV30; d_gene: TRBD2; j_gene: TRBJ2-3; abundance: NA; CDR3nt: TGTGCCTGGAATCATCTAGCGGGGGGTCTAAATACGCAGTATTTT; CDR3aa: CAWNHLAGGLNTQYF
v_gene: TRBV15; d_gene: NA; j_gene: TRBJ2-7; abundance: NA; CDR3nt: TGTGCCACCAGCAGAGAGGGGGATTCCGAGCAGTACTTC; CDR3aa: CATSREGDSEQYF
v_gene: TRBV18; d_gene: NA; j_gene: TRBJ2-3; abundance: NA; CDR3nt: TGTGCCAGCTCACCAGCTCCCCATCAATACACAGATACGCAGTATTTT; CDR3aa: CASSPAPHQYTDTQYF
v_gene: TRBV27; d_gene: NA; j_gene: TRBJ2-7; abundance: NA; CDR3nt: TGTGCCAGCAGACCGACCGGGAACTACTACGAGCGGTACTTC; CDR3aa: CASRPTGNYYERYF
v_gene: TRBV14; d_gene: NA; j_gene: TRBJ2-3; abundance: NA; CDR3nt: TGTGCCAGCAGCCAAGATTGGACAGATACGCAGTATTTT; CDR3aa: CASSQDWTDTQYF
v_gene: TRBV7-2; d_gene: NA; j_gene: TRBJ2-7; abundance: NA; CDR3nt: TGTGCCAGCAGCGCGACAGGCCACCTCACCTACGAGCAGTACTTC; CDR3aa: CASSATGHLTYEQYF
v_gene: TRBV18; d_gene: NA; j_gene: TRBJ1-6; abundance: NA; CDR3nt: TGTGCCAGCTCCCAATACATAGATAATTCACCCCTCCACTTT; CDR3aa: CASSQYIDNSPLHF
v_gene: TRBV6-6; d_gene: NA; j_gene: TRBJ2-2; abundance: NA; CDR3nt: TGTGCCACCACGACAAGAAACACCGGGGAGCTGTTTTTT; CDR3aa: CATTTRNTGELFF
v_gene: TRBV10-3; d_gene: NA; j_gene: TRBJ1-1; abundance: NA; CDR3nt: TGTGCCATCAGTGATTTCCCGGGTATGAACACTGAAGCTTTCTTT; CDR3aa: CAISDFPGMNTEAFF
v_gene: TRBV5-1; d_gene: TRBD2; j_gene: TRBJ2-5; abundance: NA; CDR3nt: TGCGCCAGCAAGATTAGCGGGAGGATGGAGACCCAGTACTTC; CDR3aa: CASKISGRMETQYF
v_gene: TRBV2; d_gene: NA; j_gene: TRBJ2-7; abundance: NA; CDR3nt: TGTGCCAGCAGTCCGACTCGAGAGGGACAGTACTTC; CDR3aa: CASSPTREGQYF
v_gene: TRBV6-1; d_gene: NA; j_gene: TRBJ1-3; abundance: NA; CDR3nt: TGTGCCAGCAGTGAAGCGCAGGGGTATGGAAACACCATATATTTT; CDR3aa: CASSEAQGYGNTIYF
v_gene: TRBV27; d_gene: NA; j_gene: TRBJ2-7; abundance: NA; CDR3nt: TGTGCCAGCAGTCCCCGTTGGGGCTCCTACGAGCAGTACTTC; CDR3aa: CASSPRWGSYEQYF
v_gene: TRBV11-2; d_gene: NA; j_gene: TRBJ2-6; abundance: NA; CDR3nt: TGTGCCAGCAGCTCCTTGGAGAGCTCTGGGGCCAACGTCCTGACTTTC; CDR3aa: CASSSLESSGANVLTF
v_gene: TRBV12-5; d_gene: NA; j_gene: TRBJ1-3; abundance: NA; CDR3nt: TGTGCTAGTGGCCTCAATGAGGGAAACACCATATATTTT; CDR3aa: CASGLNEGNTIYF
v_gene: TRBV29-1; d_gene: NA; j_gene: TRBJ2-3; abundance: NA; CDR3nt: TGCAGCGTGAGCGGCAGCACAGATACGCAGTATTTT; CDR3aa: CSVSGSTDTQYF
v_gene: TRBV7-2; d_gene: TRBD1; j_gene: TRBJ2-7; abundance: NA; CDR3nt: TGTGCCAGCAGCTTAGTCTTTACACAGGGGGACTACGAGCAGTACTTC; CDR3aa: CASSLVFTQGDYEQYF
v_gene: TRBV4-1; d_gene: NA; j_gene: TRBJ2-3; abundance: NA; CDR3nt: TGCGCCAGCAGCCCCTCGGAACGGTCTCGGGCAGATACGCAGTATTTT; CDR3aa: CASSPSERSRADTQYF
v_gene: TRBV7-2; d_gene: TRBD1; j_gene: TRBJ2-1; abundance: NA; CDR3nt: TGTGCCAGCAGCCAAGACAGGGGGTCCTACAATGAGCAGTTCTTC; CDR3aa: CASSQDRGSYNEQFF
v_gene: TRBV5-5; d_gene: NA; j_gene: TRBJ1-3; abundance: NA; CDR3nt: TGTGCCAGCAGCTCAGGGAGCTCTGGAAACACCATATATTTT; CDR3aa: CASSSGSSGNTIYF
v_gene: TRBV7-2; d_gene: NA; j_gene: TRBJ2-7; abundance: NA; CDR3nt: TGTGCCAGCAGCCCGAAGGGAACCTACGAGCAGTACTTC; CDR3aa: CASSPKGTYEQYF
v_gene: TRBV5-1; d_gene: NA; j_gene: TRBJ2-3; abundance: NA; CDR3nt: TGCGCCAGCAGCTTCACGGCTGAGCCACTCACAGATACGCAGTATTTT; CDR3aa: CASSFTAEPLTDTQYF
v_gene: TRBV28; d_gene: NA; j_gene: TRBJ2-3; abundance: once; CDR3nt: TGTGCCAGCAGAGGAGGGGGACAGAACACAGATACGCAGTATTTT; CDR3aa: CASRGGGQNTDTQYF
v_gene: TRBV20-1; d_gene: NA; j_gene: TRBJ2-7; abundance: NA; CDR3nt: TGCAGCGTGTACGACGGGGACGGGTACTTC; CDR3aa: CSVYDGDGYF